The 20 T cell receptor beta chains given below trace back to one sample, sequenced in a study of vaccination effects on CD4 cells after COVID-19. These receptors' antigens are unknown. Repertoires were generated with immunoSEQ multiplex PCR, while TCRdb's copy carries only in-frame clones and drops some. The data hold 37,000 or so clones, with approximately 75% observed a single time. With approximately ten days of culture completed, CD4+ T cells were isolated. Here the sequenced sample was CD4+ T cells from PBMCs cultured without peptide, taken before COVID-19 vaccination. Receptors were obtained from a human donor who received a COVID-19 vaccine.

This clone was recorded only once. The V call is TRBV16, the J call TRBJ2-1, with 7 positions matching TRBD1. In germline, CDR1 is KGHSY, CDR2 FQNENV. The trim removed 2 bases at V and 7 bases at J, leaving 2 bases unmatched. This CDR3 contains 13 residues. CDR3 coding DNA: TGTGCCAGCAGCCAACAACAGGGGAATGAGCAGTTCTTC. Translated: CASSQQQGNEQFF.

The chain has TRBV5-1 and TRBJ1-4; 7 nucleotides match TRBD1. V gave up 4 bases and J gave up 3 bases; unmatched junction bases: 6. This CDR3 is built from 15 residues. Germline V gene lookup returns CDR1 SGHRS and CDR2 YFSETQ. The DNA of the CDR3 is TGCGCCAGCAGCCCGAAGGGGGCAGCTAATGAAAAACTGTTTTTT. It is translated as CASSPKGAANEKLFF.

This chain connects TRBV10-3 to TRBJ2-5; 8 bases align to TRBD1. With 6 bases clipped from V and 5 bases from J, the junction kept 5 bases outside the gene matches. The CDR3 sequence is 13 residues long. CDR1 and CDR2 from the germline V gene are ENHRY and SYGVKD. CDR3 nucleotide sequence: TGTGCCATCAGCCGGACAGGGAAGGAGACCCAGTACTTC. This translates into CAISRTGKETQYF.

This sequence joins TRBV5-5 and TRBJ1-1, with a weak D call TRBD1 (5 bases). The CDR3 extends over 14 amino acids. Trimming removed 3 bases at V and 2 bases at J, with 11 bases between. Germline V gene lookup returns CDR1 SGHKS and CDR2 YYEKEE (reference sequence). The CDR3 sequence: CASSWDRANTEAFF. The CDR3 DNA reads as TGTGCCAGCAGCTGGGACCGGGCCAACACTGAAGCTTTCTTT.

This clone turned up a few times. V is TRBV29-1 and J is TRBJ1-1, with D possibly TRBD1 on 6 matching bases. Looked up from germline, CDR1 is SQVTM and CDR2 is ANQGSEA. CDR3 size: 14 residues. Between the trimmed V and J ends, which lost 1 base and 11 bases, there was a span of 20 bases. CDR3 in amino acids: CSVEGGGMWKDAFF. The CDR3 bases are TGCAGCGTTGAAGGAGGGGGGATGTGGAAGGATGCTTTCTTT.

This clone came up a few times. The V call is TRBV2, the J call TRBJ1-2; tentative D call: TRBD1 (6 bases). CDR1 SNHLY and CDR2 FYNNEI come from the germline V gene. Trimming cost V 10 bases and J 5 bases, with 23 bases left between them. The CDR3 contains 15 residues. CDR3 loop: CAILDPAGVRYGYTF. The CDR3 nucleotides are TGTGCCATACTTGACCCTGCAGGGGTAAGGTATGGCTACACCTTC.

The table lists this clone with a few counts. The gene calls are TRBV2 and TRBJ2-7; tentatively, D is TRBD2 (6 bases). CDR3 length: 13 residues. V shed 6 bases and J shed 2 bases, with 11 bases lying between them. Germline V gene lookup returns CDR1 SNHLY and CDR2 FYNNEI. The CDR3 sequence is CASRRDGPYEQYF. CDR3 bases: TGTGCCAGCAGGCGGGACGGACCCTACGAGCAGTACTTC.

The chain uses TRBV30 and TRBJ2-7; 8 bases fit TRBD2. The ends lost 2 bases at V and 6 bases at J; junction bases unmatched: 15. The CDR3 is made up of 16 amino acids. Germline CDR1 reads GTSNPN; CDR2 reads SVGIG (reference sequence). The CDR3: CAWSPRLSGSPLEQYF. The DNA for the CDR3 is TGTGCCTGGAGTCCACGCCTAAGCGGGAGCCCCCTCGAGCAGTACTTC.

The V and J genes are TRBV7-9 and TRBJ1-1; unclear D gene. The CDR3 has 13 residues. CDR1 SEHNR and CDR2 FQNEAQ come from the germline V gene (reference sequence). The V gene lost 0 bases and the J gene lost 5 bases, with 7 bases spanning the gap. The CDR3 loop reads CASSLAQRTEAFF. CDR3 sequence (DNA): TGTGCCAGCAGCTTAGCCCAGAGAACTGAAGCTTTCTTT. The entire variable domain, with the rest obtained from reference TRBV7-9 and TRBJ1-1, is as follows: DTGVSQNPRHKITKRGQNVTFRCDPISEHNRLYWYRQTLGQGPEFLTYFQNEAQLEKSRLLSDRFSAERPKGSFSTLEIQRTEQGDSAMYLCASSLAQRTEAFFGQGTRLTVV.

The chain has TRBV30 and TRBJ1-1, with D possibly matching TRBD1 (6 bases). V was clipped by 4 bases and J by 5 bases, with 14 bases between them. This CDR3 has 13 residues. CDR1 and CDR2 from the germline V gene are GTSNPN and SVGIG (reference sequence). The CDR3 sequence is CAWTRDMGTEAFF. The CDR3, as DNA: TGTGCCTGGACTAGGGACATGGGGACTGAAGCTTTCTTT.

This clone came up a few times. J is TRBJ1-1 and V is TRBV2, with a tentative D call TRBD1 (6 bases). Germline V gene data show CDR1 as SNHLY and CDR2 as FYNNEI. This CDR3 spans 15 amino acids. V lost 4 bases and J lost 4, with 16 bases in between. CDR3 in DNA: TGTGCCAGCAGTGGGGGGCGGCTAAAGACCACTGAAGCTTTCTTT. It translates to CASSGGRLKTTEAFF.

The chain couples TRBV28 to TRBJ1-2; a weak D match, TRBD1 (6 bases). Per the germline V gene, CDR1 is MDHEN and CDR2 is SYDVKM. This CDR3 is built from 16 residues. V gave up 6 bases and J gave up 4 bases, with 21 bases separating them. This chain's CDR3 is CASSQAGGAGGYGYTF. CDR3 DNA: TGTGCCAGCAGCCAGGCGGGGGGCGCGGGAGGCTATGGCTACACCTTC.

This sequence joins TRBV19 and TRBJ2-1, with a possible D match to TRBD2 (5 bases). The V gene lost 4 bases and the J gene lost 3 bases, with 16 bases spanning the gap. Germline lookup yields CDR1 LNHDA and CDR2 SQIVND (reference sequence). The CDR3 runs to 16 residues. The CDR3 here is CASSNGAPGFYNEQFF. In DNA form, the CDR3 reads TGTGCCAGTAGTAATGGCGCGCCGGGATTCTACAATGAGCAGTTCTTC.

The CDR3 nucleotides read TGTGCCAGCAGTGAAGGACCAGGGTCCTACGAGCAGTACTTC. Its protein product is CASSEGPGSYEQYF. The chain recombines TRBV2 with TRBJ2-7; a weak D match, TRBD1 (5 bases). CDR1 and CDR2 from the germline V gene are SNHLY and FYNNEI. Trimming took 1 base from V and 1 from J, leaving 8 bases between them. There are 14 residues in the CDR3.

The CDR3 loop reads CASSRGVEGSIQYF. The DNA for the CDR3 is TGTGCCAGCAGCCGGGGGGTAGAAGGTAGCATTCAGTACTTC. The gene calls are TRBV28 and TRBJ2-4; TRBD2 aligns across 7 bases. Looked up from germline, CDR1 is MDHEN and CDR2 is SYDVKM. The CDR3 is 14 amino acids. The V gene end was trimmed by 6 bases and the J gene end by 9 bases; junction bases not matched to a gene: 11. Full variable domain (remainder filled in from reference TRBV28 and TRBJ2-4): DVKVTQSSRYLVKRTGEKVFLECVQDMDHENMFWYRQDPGLGLRLIYFSYDVKMKEKGDIPEGYSVSREKKERFSLILESASTNQTSMYLCASSRGVEGSIQYFGAGTRLSVL.

V is TRBV30 and J is TRBJ1-1; 7 nucleotides line up with TRBD1. This CDR3 has 14 residues. The trim removed 1 base at V and 6 bases at J, leaving 8 bases unmatched. In germline, CDR1 is GTSNPN, CDR2 SVGIG (reference sequence). Written as DNA, the CDR3 is TGTGCCTGGAGTGGGCTACCGGGACAGCCTGAAGCTTTCTTT. This translates into CAWSGLPGQPEAFF.

This clone has more than one count but fewer than ten. The chain recombines TRBV7-2 with TRBJ2-3; TRBD1 or TRBD2 may be the D gene (6 bases each). The CDR3 extends over 16 amino acids. Trimming pared 7 bases from V and 5 bases from J, leaving 22 bases between. Per germline, CDR1 SGHTA and CDR2 FQGNSA. CDR3 bases: TGTGCCAGCATCCCGGTAGGGGGGATTCCCTTAGATACGCAGTATTTT. Its protein product is CASIPVGGIPLDTQYF. The full variable domain, completed using reference TRBV7-2 and TRBJ2-3, is GAGVSQSPSNKVTEKGKDVELRCDPISGHTALYWYRQSLGQGLEFLIYFQGNSAPDKSGLPSDRFSAERTGGSVSTLTIQRTQQEDSAVYLCASIPVGGIPLDTQYFGPGTRLTVL.

The V gene is TRBV19, the J gene TRBJ2-2; D is uncertain. The germline CDR1 and CDR2 sequences are LNHDA and SQIVND (reference sequence). Between the trimmed V and J ends, which lost 4 bases and 4 bases, there was a span of 16 bases. This CDR3 comprises 16 residues. The CDR3 protein is CASSTRQKKLTGELFF. Written as DNA, the CDR3 is TGTGCCAGTAGTACAAGGCAGAAGAAGCTCACCGGGGAGCTGTTTTTT. The full variable domain, completed using reference TRBV19 and TRBJ2-2, is DGGITQSPKYLFRKEGQNVTLSCEQNLNHDAMYWYRQDPGQGLRLIYYSQIVNDFQKGDIAEGYSVSREKKESFPLTVTSAQKNPTAFYLCASSTRQKKLTGELFFGEGSRLTVL.

V and J are TRBV30 and TRBJ2-1; 8 bases align to TRBD2. Germline values: CDR1 GTSNPN, CDR2 SVGIG (reference sequence). V dropped 1 base and J dropped 9; count of bases not matched to a gene: 11. CDR3 length equals 15 residues. CDR3 sequence reads: CAWSAGLARGVEQFF. In DNA, the CDR3 is TGTGCCTGGAGTGCCGGACTAGCCCGGGGGGTTGAGCAGTTCTTC. Using reference TRBV30 and TRBJ2-1 for the parts outside the CDR3, the full variable domain is SQTIHQWPATLVQPVGSPLSLECTVEGTSNPNLYWYRQAAGRGLQLLFYSVGIGQISSEVPQNLSASRPQDRQFILSSKKLLLSDSGFYLCAWSAGLARGVEQFFGPGTRLTVL.

This clone was recorded only once. V usage is TRBV30 and J usage is TRBJ1-2; maybe TRBD1 (5 bases). The CDR3 is 13 amino acids. The V and J ends lost 5 bases and 5 bases respectively, with 15 bases between them. Germline values: CDR1 GTSNPN, CDR2 SVGIG (reference sequence). The CDR3 here is CAWGREWGYGYTF. The CDR3, as DNA: TGTGCCTGGGGACGCGAGTGGGGGTATGGCTACACCTTC.